This TCR beta chain was recovered during a study of T cell responses to AZD1222 COVID-19 vaccine. The repertoire was sequenced with immunoSEQ multiplex PCR; TCRdb's copy has only in-frame clones and lacks some. The table lists about 84,000 clones, 80% to 90% of them singletons, with 12% in the top ten. The V and J ends lost 6 bases and 4 bases respectively, with 12 bases between them. The CDR3 consists of 13 residues. CDR1 and CDR2 (germline): MNHEY, SMNVEV (reference sequence). The starting material was peripheral blood, obtained 28 days after the second AZD1222 dose. This receptor was identified in an adult who received the AZD1222 COVID-19 vaccine. The genes are TRBV27 and TRBJ1-2; weak D call: TRBD1 (5 bases). CDR3 DNA sequence: TGTGCCAGCAGAGAGGGTGGGGGCTATGGCTACACCTTC. Amino acids: CASREGGGYGYTF.